The clone carrying this TCR beta chain has only one observation. Its target is not known. Treatment in this sample: roughly 20 received Ad26.COV2.S at low or high dose, single or two shots; several received placebo; per-sample allocation not given. All samples were drawn on day 63, counting from the first vaccine or placebo injection. Boston provided a donor who was an adult aged 18-55 years. Vaccination employed an Ad26 vector expressing the Wuhan-strain SARS-CoV-2 spike. This entry comes from a study of Ad26.COV2.S vaccination and SARS-CoV-2 variants. Notes on the study in general: People who got the vaccine or the placebo had similar non-spike TCR breadth.

The method was immunoSEQ multiplex PCR; TCRdb's version includes in-frame clones alone and lacks a portion of them. The sample shows 350,000 to 450,000 clones, around 86% of them seen only once. This CDR3 comprises 14 residues. The J segment lost 0 bases and the V segment lost 3 bases, leaving 5 bases of the junction unmatched. Germline assignment: CDR1 DFQATT and CDR2 SNEGSKA (reference sequence). This sample comprised peripheral blood, obtained in a trial of Ad26.COV2.S vaccine versus placebo. V gene TRBV20-1 combines with J gene TRBJ2-7; 7 bases are shared with TRBD2. This receptor was identified in a person aged 18 to 59 who received the Ad26.COV2.S COVID-19 vaccine or a placebo. The CDR3 loop is CSASGEGTSYEQYF. The CDR3 DNA is TGCAGTGCTAGTGGGGAGGGGACCTCCTACGAGCAGTACTTC.